This passage covers 27 T cell receptor beta chains from one sample sequenced in a study of cytomegalovirus exposure and HLA in healthy donors. Profiled with immunoSEQ multiplex PCR; TCRdb holds only in-frame clones, not every one. The repertoire holds approximately 44,000 clones, with 80% to 90% as singletons. Sequenced sample: PBMCs. The receptors were gathered from a woman in her twenties or thirties in good health and CMV-seronegative.

In nucleotides, the CDR3 is TGCGCCAGCAGTGAAATAGGGAGCGGGAAACTGTTTTTT. Its protein product is CASSEIGSGKLFF. The chain joins TRBV10-1 to TRBJ1-4, with no clear D. Trimming shortened V by 3 bases and J by 11 bases, and 13 bases separated the two germline ends. The length of the CDR3 is 13 residues. Germline V lookup: CDR1 WNHNN, CDR2 SYGVQD (reference sequence).

CDR3 protein: CASSMLYREQYF. The DNA of the CDR3 is TGTGCCAGTAGTATGCTATACCGCGAGCAGTACTTC. The gene calls are TRBV19 and TRBJ2-7; no reliable D call. V shed 3 bases and J shed 6 bases, with 9 bases lying between them. The CDR3 covers 12 residues. Germline loops: CDR1 LNHDA, CDR2 SQIVND (reference sequence).

V gene TRBV11-2 combines with J gene TRBJ2-5, with a weak D call TRBD1 (6 bases). With 2 bases removed from V and 5 bases from J, the gap between germline ends came to 12 bases. Germline V lookup: CDR1 SGHAT, CDR2 FQNNGV. The CDR3 runs 14 residues. CDR3 amino acids: CASSLLRTAETQYF. The CDR3 DNA sequence: TGTGCCAGCAGCTTACTCAGGACAGCGGAGACCCAGTACTTC.

The V gene is TRBV11-2, the J gene TRBJ2-7; 7 bases fit TRBD1. J gave up 6 bases and V 5 bases, and 13 bases lay outside the gene matches. The CDR3 extends over 15 amino acids. CDR1 is SGHAT, CDR2 FQNNGV, per germline. CDR3 nucleotides: TGTGCCAGCAGCAATTCATGGGACAGTAACGTCGAGCAGTACTTC. It encodes CASSNSWDSNVEQYF.

The rearrangement uses TRBV30 and TRBJ2-1; D perhaps matches TRBD1 (6 bases). Germline V gives CDR1 GTSNPN, CDR2 SVGIG (reference sequence). The V end lost 3 bases, the J end lost 7 bases, and 10 bases lay between the germline ends. The CDR3 spans 12 residues. CDR3 protein: CAWSLQGNEQFF. CDR3 DNA sequence: TGTGCCTGGAGCCTCCAGGGGAATGAGCAGTTCTTC.

The CDR3 DNA sequence: TGTGCCAGCAGCTCCCGCACAGAAAGACGGGAGACCCAGTACTTC. Amino acids: CASSSRTERRETQYF. This chain uses TRBV11-3 with TRBJ2-5; D not certain. The CDR3 consists of 15 residues. CDR1 SGHNT and CDR2 YENEEA come from the germline V gene. V was pared by 4 bases and J by 5 bases, with 17 bases between.

The rearrangement uses TRBV19 and TRBJ2-2, with D possibly TRBD2 on 5 matching bases. Germline CDR1 and CDR2: LNHDA and SQIVND (reference sequence). With 5 bases removed from V and 7 bases from J, the gap between germline ends came to 14 bases. This CDR3 region has 14 residues. Here the CDR3 DNA reads TGTGCCAGTAGTGCGGGCGGCGGTTTCGGGGAGCTGTTTTTT. It encodes CASSAGGGFGELFF.

The chain links TRBV28 to TRBJ2-7, with TRBD2 as a possible D gene (5 bases). Germline V lookup: CDR1 MDHEN, CDR2 SYDVKM. The CDR3 covers 14 residues. The V end was cut by 3 bases, the J end by 3 bases, with 12 bases between. The CDR3 nucleotides read TGTGCCAGCAGTTTTGTAGGCCGGGACTACGAGCAGTACTTC. Protein product: CASSFVGRDYEQYF.

The chain joins TRBV6-5 to TRBJ2-7; TRBD2 matches at 9 bases. This CDR3 comprises 15 residues. CDR1 is MNHEY and CDR2 is SVGAGI in the germline V gene. Trimming removed 2 bases from V and 3 bases from J; junction bases left unmatched: 5. The CDR3 DNA sequence: TGTGCCAGCAGTTACGGGCTAGCGGGGATCTACGAGCAGTACTTC. Its protein is CASSYGLAGIYEQYF.

This chain joins TRBV7-9 and TRBJ2-1; unclear D gene. V was pared by 10 bases and J by 0 bases, with 7 bases between. Per germline, CDR1 SEHNR and CDR2 FQNEAQ (reference sequence). The CDR3 consists of 12 residues. The CDR3 loop is CATGSSYNEQFF. In nucleotides, the CDR3 is TGTGCCACGGGTAGCTCCTACAATGAGCAGTTCTTC. Looking up the rest from reference TRBV7-9 and TRBJ2-1 gives the full variable domain: DTGVSQNPRHKITKRGQNVTFRCDPISEHNRLYWYRQTLGQGPEFLTYFQNEAQLEKSRLLSDRFSAERPKGSFSTLEIQRTEQGDSAMYLCATGSSYNEQFFGPGTRLTVL.

This chain connects TRBV10-3 to TRBJ1-1, with D possibly TRBD1 on 5 matching bases. V lost 5 bases and J lost 0, with 7 bases in between. From germline, CDR1 is ENHRY and CDR2 SYGVKD. CDR3 size: 13 residues. The CDR3 is CAISRQMNTEAFF. The CDR3, as DNA: TGTGCCATCAGTAGACAGATGAACACTGAAGCTTTCTTT.

The chain joins TRBV27 to TRBJ2-7, with 7 bases fitting TRBD1. This CDR3 is built from 16 residues. From germline, CDR1 is MNHEY and CDR2 SMNVEV (reference sequence). Trimming removed 4 bases from V and 6 bases from J; junction bases left unmatched: 15. As DNA, the CDR3 is TGTGCCAGCAGTTCGAGTTTGTTCGACAGGGTGGCCGAGCAGTACTTC. This translates into CASSSSLFDRVAEQYF.

With respect to this clone: At one of its ends the junction is not consistent with the germline gene, which may arise from a read error. The chain recombines TRBV13 with TRBJ2-7; 13 positions match TRBD2. This CDR3 is 17 amino acids long. Looked up from germline, CDR1 is PRHDT and CDR2 is FYEKMQ (reference sequence). The CDR3 bases are TGTGCCAGCAGCCTAGGACTAGCGGGAGAAGGGTCCTACGAGCAGTACTTC. This translates into CASSLGLAGEGSYEQYF.

The chain joins TRBV5-4 to TRBJ1-2, with D unresolved. CDR3 length: 13 residues. With 1 base removed from V and 4 bases from J, the gap between germline ends came to 8 bases. Germline V lookup: CDR1 SGHNT, CDR2 YYREEE (reference sequence). CDR3 in amino acids: CASSLSQAYGYTF. The CDR3 DNA is TGTGCCAGCAGCTTGTCCCAGGCCTATGGCTACACCTTC.

CDR3 region: CASSAQGASYEQYF. CDR3 coding DNA: TGCGCCAGCAGTGCGCAGGGGGCCTCCTACGAGCAGTACTTC. This sequence joins TRBV10-1 and TRBJ2-7; 8 positions agree with TRBD1. V was pared by 4 bases and J by 0 bases, with 2 bases of the junction left unmatched. The CDR3 sequence is 14 residues long. The germline CDR1 and CDR2 sequences are WNHNN and SYGVQD (reference sequence).

V is TRBV27 and J is TRBJ1-4; TRBD1 agrees at 7 bases. The CDR3 covers 14 residues. Trimming cost V 0 bases and J 13 bases; bases outside gene matches: 8. Germline V CDR1 and CDR2: MNHEY, SMNVEV (reference sequence). The CDR3 region is CASSLSMGDSLLFF. CDR3 in DNA: TGTGCCAGCAGTTTATCGATGGGGGACAGTTTACTGTTTTTT.

The chain couples TRBV5-1 to TRBJ1-1; D is ambiguous. The V and J ends lost 4 bases and 1 base respectively, with 17 bases between them. This CDR3 has 16 amino acids. The germline CDR1 and CDR2 sequences are SGHRS and YFSETQ. CDR3 DNA sequence: TGCGCCAGCAGCAAGAGCCCGGGGTCAAAGAACACTGAAGCTTTCTTT. Translating it yields CASSKSPGSKNTEAFF.

The DNA for the CDR3 is TGTGCCAGCAGCTTGGGACAGGGGTACGAAAACACCATATATTTT. Protein: CASSLGQGYENTIYF. The chain combines TRBV5-6 with TRBJ1-3; 8 positions match TRBD1. The CDR3 has 15 residues. Germline trimming cut 0 bases from V and 6 bases from J; bases unmatched to any gene: 5. The germline V gene encodes CDR1 SGHDT and CDR2 YYEEEE.

The chain recombines TRBV28 with TRBJ2-7; possible D gene TRBD1, 5 bases. V was clipped by 5 bases and J by 6 bases, with 14 bases between them. CDR1 and CDR2 from the germline V gene are MDHEN and SYDVKM. This CDR3 has 13 amino acids. Written as DNA, the CDR3 is TGTGCCAGCAGTCGACAGACCCCTGGCGAGCAGTACTTC. Translating it yields CASSRQTPGEQYF.

V is TRBV7-2 and J is TRBJ2-1; perhaps TRBD2 as D (6 bases). The CDR3 runs 15 residues. Germline loops: CDR1 SGHTA, CDR2 FQGNSA. V dropped 7 bases and J dropped 2 bases, with 15 bases sitting between them. The DNA of the CDR3 is TGTGCCAGCACCCTATACGGGAGAACCTACAATGAGCAGTTCTTC. This encodes CASTLYGRTYNEQFF.

The chain combines TRBV25-1 with TRBJ1-2; no reliable D call. The ends were cut back, 7 bases at V and 3 bases at J, with 12 bases in the middle. The CDR3 runs to 13 residues. Germline CDR1 is MGHDK and CDR2 is SYGVNS. The CDR3: CASNQQSYYGYTF. Written as DNA, the CDR3 is TGTGCCAGCAACCAACAGAGCTACTATGGCTACACCTTC.

The genes are TRBV7-2 and TRBJ1-4, with a weak D call TRBD1 (5 bases). This CDR3 region has 15 residues. V was clipped by 1 base and J by 5 bases, with 11 bases between them. Per germline, CDR1 SGHTA and CDR2 FQGNSA. The CDR3 nucleotides are TGTGCCAGCAGCTTAGGGACATATCAAAATGAAAAACTGTTTTTT. It translates to CASSLGTYQNEKLFF.

The chain carries TRBV7-6 and TRBJ1-1; D unresolved. The germline V gene encodes CDR1 SGHVS and CDR2 FNYEAQ. This CDR3 region has 13 residues. Trimming took 4 bases from V and 6 from J, leaving 12 bases between them. Here the CDR3 reads CASSSRRAAEAFF. The CDR3 coding sequence is TGTGCCAGCAGCTCAAGGAGGGCAGCTGAAGCTTTCTTT.

CDR3 nucleotide sequence: TGTGCCAGCAGCTCCCCTCTGCAGCCCCAGCATTTT. This sequence encodes CASSSPLQPQHF. The rearrangement links TRBV7-2 to TRBJ1-5; unclear D gene. V dropped 4 bases and J dropped 7 bases, with 8 bases sitting between them. This CDR3 comprises 12 residues. The germline gives CDR1 SGHTA, CDR2 FQGNSA.

About this clone: At one end the junction does not follow the germline gene, possibly because of a read error. The V gene is TRBV11-3, the J gene TRBJ2-1; TRBD1 agrees at 10 bases. Germline V gene sequence: CDR1 SGHNT, CDR2 YENEEA. This CDR3 spans 14 amino acids. The CDR3 DNA follows: TGCGCCAGCAGCGCCCGGGACAGGGGAAATGAGCAGTTCTTC. It specifies CASSARDRGNEQFF.

The V and J genes are TRBV18 and TRBJ2-7; 8 bases are a match to TRBD2. The CDR3 has 16 amino acids. Unmatched junction bases numbered 11, after V lost 3 bases and J lost 4 bases. From germline, CDR1 is KGHSH and CDR2 LQKENI. CDR3 residues: CASSPGSERELYEQYF. The CDR3 bases are TGTGCCAGCTCACCCGGGTCGGAGCGGGAGTTGTACGAGCAGTACTTC. Full variable domain (missing parts from reference TRBV18 and TRBJ2-7): NAGVMQNPRHLVRRRGQEARLRCSPMKGHSHVYWYRQLPEEGLKFMVYLQKENIIDESGMPKERFSAEFPKEGPSILRIQQVVRGDSAAYFCASSPGSERELYEQYFGPGTRLTVT.

V and J are TRBV4-1 and TRBJ2-1, with D possibly TRBD2 on 6 matching bases. Trimming cost V 1 base and J 8 bases, with 12 bases left between them. This CDR3 is built from 14 residues. Per germline, CDR1 MGHRA and CDR2 YSYEKL. The CDR3 reads CASSQAPGSYEQFF. CDR3 sequence (DNA): TGCGCCAGCAGCCAAGCGCCCGGGAGTTATGAGCAGTTCTTC.